The next 14 T cell receptor beta chains were all read from a single sample in a study of read filtering for tumor transcriptome and immune sequencing. The library was built from approximately 400 ng RNA with molecular barcoded adaptors for alpha/delta and beta/gamma chains. TCRdb passed the reads through MiXCR, listing each CDR3 protein once. In the table there are about 86,000 distinct CDR3 sequences, around 12% of which are singletons. The sequenced sample was a population of CD138-negative cells sorted from bone marrow. The receptors stem from a donor at least 40 years old with multiple myeloma.

This clonotype was found many times. The chain uses TRBV7-9 and TRBJ2-7, with D possibly matching TRBD1 (6 bases). Germline V gene sequence: CDR1 SEHNR, CDR2 FQNEAQ (reference sequence). Trimming cost V 5 bases and J 2 bases, with 13 bases left between them. The CDR3 runs to 14 residues. CDR3 sequence reads: CASSGRRDTYEQYF. The CDR3 DNA follows: TGTGCCAGCAGCGGACGCCGGGACACCTACGAGCAGTACTTC.

The sample holds many counts of this clonotype. This chain uses TRBV7-9 with TRBJ2-7, with TRBD1 matching 9 bases. There are 14 residues in the CDR3. V lost 3 bases to trimming and J lost 5 bases; unmatched junction nucleotides: 5. CDR1 is SEHNR, CDR2 FQNEAQ, per germline (reference sequence). CDR3 sequence (DNA): TGTGCCAGCAGCTTTGGACAGGGGACAGACGAGCAGTACTTC. Its protein product is CASSFGQGTDEQYF.

This clonotype came up many times. The V and J genes are TRBV5-6 and TRBJ2-3, with D possibly being TRBD1 (5 bases). This CDR3 spans 14 amino acids. Germline V gives CDR1 SGHDT, CDR2 YYEEEE. The germline V and J ends were trimmed by 0 bases and 2 bases, with 7 bases remaining between them. CDR3 protein: CASSLEGITDTQYF. CDR3 nucleotides: TGTGCCAGCAGCTTGGAGGGGATCACAGATACGCAGTATTTT.

This clonotype came up many times. The genes are TRBV7-9 and TRBJ2-7; 11 bases agree with TRBD2. Germline assignment: CDR1 SEHNR and CDR2 FQNEAQ (reference sequence). V lost 4 bases to trimming and J lost 5 bases; unmatched junction nucleotides: 7. The CDR3 is made up of 15 amino acids. The chain's CDR3 is CASSWGLADGDEQYF. The CDR3 DNA follows: TGTGCCAGCAGCTGGGGACTAGCGGATGGGGACGAGCAGTACTTC.

This clonotype was recorded many times. The chain joins TRBV5-1 to TRBJ2-1; 7 bases align to TRBD2. The V gene's germline CDR1 is SGHRS and CDR2 YFSETQ. The CDR3 covers 14 residues. V lost 4 bases, J lost 6 bases, and 7 bases stayed unmatched. The chain's CDR3 is CASSPGGGGNEQFF. The CDR3 nucleotides read TGCGCCAGCAGCCCTGGGGGGGGAGGCAATGAGCAGTTCTTC. Full variable domain (missing parts from reference TRBV5-1 and TRBJ2-1): KAGVTQTPRYLIKTRGQQVTLSCSPISGHRSVSWYQQTPGQGLQFLFEYFSETQRNKGNFPGRFSGRQFSNSRSEMNVSTLELGDSALYLCASSPGGGGNEQFFGPGTRLTVL.

The sample holds many counts of this clonotype. The rearrangement links TRBV12-3 or TRBV12-4 to TRBJ2-7; D is uncertain. CDR3 length equals 11 residues. V lost 4 bases and J lost 4, with 5 bases in between. CDR3 region: CASSSFYEQYF. The CDR3 DNA is TGTGCCAGCAGTTCCTTTTACGAGCAGTACTTC.

This clonotype has a handful of counts. The genes are TRBV12-3 or TRBV12-4 and TRBJ1-2, with 7 bases fitting TRBD1. The CDR3 contains 14 residues. With V trimmed by 10 bases and J by 2 bases, 10 bases remained unmatched. CDR3 DNA sequence: TGTGCCACCGCCAGACTAGGGGGCAACTATGGCTACACCTTC. This translates into CATARLGGNYGYTF.

The CDR3 reads CASSSRGQQGYGYTF. CDR3 DNA sequence: TGTGCCAGCAGCTCCCGGGGACAGCAAGGCTATGGCTACACCTTC. The V call is TRBV7-2, the J call TRBJ1-2; 7 nucleotides align to TRBD1. CDR3 length: 15 amino acids. V lost 4 bases to trimming and J lost 4 bases; unmatched junction nucleotides: 9. Looked up from germline, CDR1 is SGHTA and CDR2 is FQGNSA. Complete variable domain (other parts from reference TRBV7-2 and TRBJ1-2): GAGVSQSPSNKVTEKGKDVELRCDPISGHTALYWYRQSLGQGLEFLIYFQGNSAPDKSGLPSDRFSAERTGGSVSTLTIQRTQQEDSAVYLCASSSRGQQGYGYTFGSGTRLTVV.

This clonotype has a count of ten or more. This chain connects TRBV6-1 to TRBJ2-1; 8 positions agree with TRBD2. Trimming cost V 6 bases and J 7 bases; bases outside gene matches: 11. The CDR3 totals 15 residues. In germline, CDR1 is MNHNS, CDR2 SASEGT. CDR3 amino acids: CASSPSPGGGNEQFF. The CDR3 bases are TGTGCCAGCAGCCCATCCCCGGGAGGGGGAAATGAGCAGTTCTTC.

This clonotype was seen ten or more times. The chain uses TRBV18 and TRBJ2-1; a possible D gene is TRBD2 (5 bases). The CDR3 contains 17 residues. V was clipped by 1 base and J by 2 bases, with 15 bases between them. The germline CDR1 and CDR2 sequences are KGHSH and LQKENI. CDR3 residues: CASSPRQVEVAYNEQFF. The CDR3 DNA follows: TGTGCCAGCTCACCACGGCAGGTGGAGGTTGCCTACAATGAGCAGTTCTTC. The whole variable domain, filled in from reference TRBV18 and TRBJ2-1, reads NAGVMQNPRHLVRRRGQEARLRCSPMKGHSHVYWYRQLPEEGLKFMVYLQKENIIDESGMPKERFSAEFPKEGPSILRIQQVVRGDSAAYFCASSPRQVEVAYNEQFFGPGTRLTVL.

This clonotype showed up just once. The V gene is TRBV7-2, the J gene TRBJ2-6, with D possibly TRBD2 on 5 matching bases. Trimming pared 5 bases from V and 4 bases from J, leaving 9 bases between. From germline, CDR1 is SGHTA and CDR2 FQGNSA. The CDR3 spans 14 residues. The CDR3 DNA reads as TGTGCCAGCAGCGCTCCGGGAGGGGCCAACGTCCTGACTTTC. This gives the protein CASSAPGGANVLTF.

The rearrangement joins TRBV20-1 to TRBJ2-7; weak D call: TRBD2 (5 bases). Germline CDR1 is DFQATT and CDR2 is SNEGSKA (reference sequence). V was shortened by 3 bases and J by 6 bases, with 15 bases between the two germline ends. The length of the CDR3 is 13 residues. The CDR3 DNA follows: TGCAGTGCTAGTCGGACTCCGGGATCCGAGCAGTACTTC. Protein product: CSASRTPGSEQYF.

This clonotype occurred many times. The J gene is TRBJ2-3, the V gene TRBV28, with 11 bases lining up with TRBD2. Germline V gene lookup returns CDR1 MDHEN and CDR2 SYDVKM. V lost 6 bases to trimming and J lost 2 bases; unmatched junction nucleotides: 25. CDR3 length: 22 residues. The CDR3 region is CASRDYRGRGSGRAGVTDTQYF. The DNA of the CDR3 is TGTGCCAGCAGGGATTATAGGGGGAGGGGTAGCGGGAGGGCCGGAGTCACAGATACGCAGTATTTT. Supplemented by reference TRBV28 and TRBJ2-3, the full variable domain reads DVKVTQSSRYLVKRTGEKVFLECVQDMDHENMFWYRQDPGLGLRLIYFSYDVKMKEKGDIPEGYSVSREKKERFSLILESASTNQTSMYLCASRDYRGRGSGRAGVTDTQYFGPGTRLTVL.

Notes on this clonotype: Since a much larger clone is just one base distant, this may be a read error. The V and J genes are TRBV2 and TRBJ2-1; D is perhaps TRBD1 (5 bases). CDR1 is SNHLY and CDR2 is FYNNEI in the germline V gene. CDR3 size: 13 residues. CDR3 amino acids: CASSTDRDNGQFF. The CDR3 bases are TGTGCCAGCAGTACCGACAGAGACAATGGGCAGTTCTTC.